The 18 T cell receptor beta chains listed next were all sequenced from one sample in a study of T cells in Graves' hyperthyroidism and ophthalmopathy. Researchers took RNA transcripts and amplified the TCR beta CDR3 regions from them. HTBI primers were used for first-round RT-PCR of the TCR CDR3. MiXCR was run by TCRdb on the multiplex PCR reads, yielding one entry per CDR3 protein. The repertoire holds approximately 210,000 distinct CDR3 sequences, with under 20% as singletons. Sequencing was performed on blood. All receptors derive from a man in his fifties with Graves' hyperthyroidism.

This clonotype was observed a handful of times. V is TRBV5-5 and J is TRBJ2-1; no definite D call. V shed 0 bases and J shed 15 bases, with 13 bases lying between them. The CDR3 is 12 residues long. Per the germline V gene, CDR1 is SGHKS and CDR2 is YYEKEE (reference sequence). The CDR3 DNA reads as TGTGCCAGCAGCTTGGCTACTGGGTTTGGGTTCTTC. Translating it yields CASSLATGFGFF.

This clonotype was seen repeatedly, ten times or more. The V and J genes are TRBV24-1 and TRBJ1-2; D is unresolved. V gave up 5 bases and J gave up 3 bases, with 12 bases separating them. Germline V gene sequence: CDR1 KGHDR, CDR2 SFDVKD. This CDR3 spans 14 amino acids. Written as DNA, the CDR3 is TGTGCCACCAGTGTATCTGGGTTAGACTATGGCTACACCTTC. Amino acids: CATSVSGLDYGYTF.

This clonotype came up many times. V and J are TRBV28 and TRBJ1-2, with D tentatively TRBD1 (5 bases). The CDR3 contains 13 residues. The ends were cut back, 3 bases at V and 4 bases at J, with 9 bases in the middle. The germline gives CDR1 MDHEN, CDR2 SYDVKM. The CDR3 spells CASSLGLIYGYTF. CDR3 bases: TGTGCCAGCAGTTTGGGACTCATCTATGGCTACACCTTC.

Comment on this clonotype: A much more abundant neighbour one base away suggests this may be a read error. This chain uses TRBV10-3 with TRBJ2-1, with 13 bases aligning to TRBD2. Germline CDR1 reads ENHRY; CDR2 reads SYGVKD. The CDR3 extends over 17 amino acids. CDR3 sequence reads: CAISGTSGRALYNEQSF. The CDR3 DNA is TGTGCCATCAGTGGTACTAGCGGGAGGGCCCTATACAATGAGCAGTCCTTC.

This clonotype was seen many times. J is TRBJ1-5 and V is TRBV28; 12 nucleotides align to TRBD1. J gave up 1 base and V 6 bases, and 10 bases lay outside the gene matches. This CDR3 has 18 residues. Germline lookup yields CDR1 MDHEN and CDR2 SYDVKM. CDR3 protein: CASSRSGTGGISNQPQHF. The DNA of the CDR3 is TGTGCCAGCAGCCGATCCGGGACAGGGGGCATCAGCAATCAGCCCCAGCATTTT.

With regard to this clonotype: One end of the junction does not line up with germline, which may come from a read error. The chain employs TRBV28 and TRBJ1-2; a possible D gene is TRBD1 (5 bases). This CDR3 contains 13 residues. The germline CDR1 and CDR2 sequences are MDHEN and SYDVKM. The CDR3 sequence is CASSSTANYGYIF. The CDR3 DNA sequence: TGTGCCAGCAGTTCGACAGCTAACTATGGCTACATCTTC.

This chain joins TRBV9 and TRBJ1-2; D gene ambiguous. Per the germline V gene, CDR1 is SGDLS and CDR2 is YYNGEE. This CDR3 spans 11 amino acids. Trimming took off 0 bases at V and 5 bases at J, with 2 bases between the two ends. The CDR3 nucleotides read TGTGCCAGCAGCGTAGGGTATGGCTACACCTTC. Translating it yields CASSVGYGYTF.

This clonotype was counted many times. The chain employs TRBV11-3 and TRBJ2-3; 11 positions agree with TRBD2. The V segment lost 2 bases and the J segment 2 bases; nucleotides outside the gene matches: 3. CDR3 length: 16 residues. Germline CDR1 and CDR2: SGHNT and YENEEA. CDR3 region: CASSLTSGSITDTQYF. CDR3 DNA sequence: TGTGCCAGCAGCTTAACTAGCGGGAGTATCACAGATACGCAGTATTTT.

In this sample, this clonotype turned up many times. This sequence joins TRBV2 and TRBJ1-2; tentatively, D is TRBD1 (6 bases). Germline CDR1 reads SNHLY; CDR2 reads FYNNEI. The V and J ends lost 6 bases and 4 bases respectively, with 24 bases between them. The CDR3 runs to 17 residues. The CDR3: CASRGSFGDTESYGYTF. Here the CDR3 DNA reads TGTGCCAGCAGGGGGTCTTTTGGGGACACCGAATCCTATGGCTACACCTTC.

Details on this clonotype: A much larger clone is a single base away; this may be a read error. This CDR3 reads CASSQVGGAYGYTF. The CDR3 coding sequence is TGTGCCAGCAGCCAGGTCGGGGGCGCCTATGGCTACACCTTC. The V call is TRBV3-1, the J call TRBJ1-2, with D possibly matching TRBD1 (6 bases). Trimming shortened V by 3 bases and J by 4 bases, and 12 bases separated the two germline ends. The germline V gene has CDR1 LGHDT and CDR2 YNNKEL (reference sequence). The CDR3 is 14 residues long.

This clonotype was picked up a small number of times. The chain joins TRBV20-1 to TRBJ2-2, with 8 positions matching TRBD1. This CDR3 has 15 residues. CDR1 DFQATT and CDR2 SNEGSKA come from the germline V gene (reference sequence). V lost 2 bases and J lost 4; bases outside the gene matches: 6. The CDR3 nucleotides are TGCAGTGCTAGACAGGGGGCTTCGGGCACCGGGGAGCTGTTTTTT. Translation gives CSARQGASGTGELFF.

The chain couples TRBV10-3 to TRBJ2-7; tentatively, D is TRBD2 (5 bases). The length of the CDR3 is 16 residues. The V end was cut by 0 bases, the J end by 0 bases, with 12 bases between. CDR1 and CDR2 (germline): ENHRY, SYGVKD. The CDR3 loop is CAISESDWSSSYEQYF. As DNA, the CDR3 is TGTGCCATCAGTGAGTCGGACTGGAGCAGCTCCTACGAGCAGTACTTC.

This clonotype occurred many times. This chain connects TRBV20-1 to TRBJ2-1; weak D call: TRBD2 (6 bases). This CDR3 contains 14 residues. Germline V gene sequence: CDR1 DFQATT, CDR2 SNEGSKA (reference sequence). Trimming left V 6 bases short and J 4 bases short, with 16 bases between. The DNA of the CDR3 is TGCAGTGCCCAGACTAGGACCACTTACAATGAGCAGTTCTTC. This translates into CSAQTRTTYNEQFF.

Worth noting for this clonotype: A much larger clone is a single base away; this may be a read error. This CDR3 is CASSPGAGYSYEQYF. The CDR3, as DNA: TGCGCCAGCAGCCCAGGCGCAGGGTACTCCTACGAGCAGTACTTC. The chain links TRBV5-1 to TRBJ2-7; weak D call: TRBD1 (5 bases). Germline loops: CDR1 SGHRS, CDR2 YFSETQ. V was trimmed by 4 bases and J by 0 bases, leaving 14 bases between them. The CDR3 length is 15 residues.

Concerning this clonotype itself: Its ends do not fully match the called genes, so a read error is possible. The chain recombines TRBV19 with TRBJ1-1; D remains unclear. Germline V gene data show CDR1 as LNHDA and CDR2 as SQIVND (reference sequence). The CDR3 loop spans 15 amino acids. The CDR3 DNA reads TGTGCCAGTAGTATGGGCCGCAAATGGAACGCTGAAGCTTTCTTT. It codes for CASSMGRKWNAEAFF.

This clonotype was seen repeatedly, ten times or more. The CDR3 DNA reads TGTGCCTGGAGTGAAGGACATGCCTCTGGCTACACCTTC. Its translation is CAWSEGHASGYTF. The rearrangement uses TRBV30 and TRBJ1-2; D possibly corresponds to TRBD1 (5 bases). The CDR3 contains 13 residues. The V end lost 1 base, the J end lost 7 bases, and 13 bases lay between the germline ends. Germline CDR1 and CDR2: GTSNPN and SVGIG (reference sequence).

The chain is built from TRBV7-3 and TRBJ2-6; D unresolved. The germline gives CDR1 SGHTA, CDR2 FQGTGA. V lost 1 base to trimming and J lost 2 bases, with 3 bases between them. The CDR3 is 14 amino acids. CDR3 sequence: CASSLSPGANVLTF. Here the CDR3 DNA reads TGTGCCAGCAGCTTAAGCCCTGGGGCCAACGTCCTGACTTTC.

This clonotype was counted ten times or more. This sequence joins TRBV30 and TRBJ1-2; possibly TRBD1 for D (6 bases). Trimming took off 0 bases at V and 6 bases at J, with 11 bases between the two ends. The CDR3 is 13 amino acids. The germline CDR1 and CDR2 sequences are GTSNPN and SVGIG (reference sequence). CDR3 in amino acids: CAWSVSRGDGYTF. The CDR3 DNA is TGTGCCTGGAGTGTTTCCAGGGGCGATGGCTACACCTTC.